This T cell receptor beta chain was observed in a study of shared clonotypes between healthy human individuals. V was clipped by 1 base and J by 11 bases; unmatched bases: 8. Germline CDR1 is MGHRA and CDR2 is YSYEKL. The CDR3 loop spans 15 amino acids. Method: immunoSEQ multiplex PCR; TCRdb's copy keeps in-frame clones and lacks some. The data hold some 2 million clones, with 90% to 95% observed a single time. The sequence derives from a man aged 18 to 30 in good health. The chain is built from TRBV4-1 and TRBJ2-3; 11 bases line up with TRBD2. The sequenced sample consisted of naive CD4+ T cells sorted from blood. Sample subset: CD45RA+ positively selected. CDR3 amino acids: CASSQVGLAGGKQYF. CDR3 DNA: TGCGCCAGCAGCCAAGTAGGGCTAGCGGGAGGCAAGCAGTATTTT.